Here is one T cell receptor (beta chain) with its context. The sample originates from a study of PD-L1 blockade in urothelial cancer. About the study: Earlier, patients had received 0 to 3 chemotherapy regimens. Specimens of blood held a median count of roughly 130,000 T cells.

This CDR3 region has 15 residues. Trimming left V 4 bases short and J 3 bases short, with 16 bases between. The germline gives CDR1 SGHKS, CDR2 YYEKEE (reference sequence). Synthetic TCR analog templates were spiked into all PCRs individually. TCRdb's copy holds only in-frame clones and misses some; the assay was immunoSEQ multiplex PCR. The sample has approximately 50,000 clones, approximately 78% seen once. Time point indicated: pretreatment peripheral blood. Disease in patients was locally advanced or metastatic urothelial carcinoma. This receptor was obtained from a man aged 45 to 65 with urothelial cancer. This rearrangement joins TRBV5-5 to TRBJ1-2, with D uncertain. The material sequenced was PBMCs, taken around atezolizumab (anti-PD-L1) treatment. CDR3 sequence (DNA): TGTGCCAGCAGCCCGACACCTTCGTTTGACTATGGCTACACCTTC. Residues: CASSPTPSFDYGYTF.